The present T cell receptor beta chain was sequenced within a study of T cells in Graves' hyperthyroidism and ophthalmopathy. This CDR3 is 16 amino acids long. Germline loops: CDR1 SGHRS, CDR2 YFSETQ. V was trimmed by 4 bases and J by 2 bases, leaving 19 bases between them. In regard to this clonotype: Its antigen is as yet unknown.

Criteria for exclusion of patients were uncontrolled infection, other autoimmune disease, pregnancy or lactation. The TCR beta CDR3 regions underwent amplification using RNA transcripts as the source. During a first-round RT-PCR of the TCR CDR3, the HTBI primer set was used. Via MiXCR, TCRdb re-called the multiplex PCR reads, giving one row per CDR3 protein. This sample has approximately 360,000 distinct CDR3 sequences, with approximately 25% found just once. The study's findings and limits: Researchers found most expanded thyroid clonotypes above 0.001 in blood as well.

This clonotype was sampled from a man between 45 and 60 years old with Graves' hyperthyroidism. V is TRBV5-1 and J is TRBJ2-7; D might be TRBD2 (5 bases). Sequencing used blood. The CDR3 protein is CASSLSPAGSTYEQYF. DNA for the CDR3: TGCGCCAGCAGCCTTTCCCCGGCTGGGAGTACCTACGAGCAGTACTTC.